Shown below are 3 T cell receptor beta chains from a single sample sequenced in a study of CXCR3-negative and CXCR3-positive naive CD8 T cells. UMI-labeled TRB cDNA libraries were prepared by 5' RACE. TCRdb re-called the 5' RACE reads and gives one entry per CDR3 protein, without DNA. Recorded for this sample: 130,000 or so distinct CDR3 sequences. Material: naive CXCR3- CD8+ T cells from blood. Subset meaning: CD45RO-CCR7+CD27+CD95- naive CD8+ T cells lacking CXCR3 (TNR3-). The receptors were gathered from a human donor in good health. Some clones in this sample may be carry-over from other donors' samples.

The chain employs TRBV12-3 or TRBV12-4 and TRBJ1-5; the D gene TCRdb calls, TRBD1, cannot be checked with no DNA. There are 15 residues in the CDR3. The CDR3 protein is CASSLTGTGGQPQHF.

The chain recombines TRBV11-3 with TRBJ2-3; without DNA, the TCRdb call of TRBD1 cannot be checked. The germline gives CDR1 SGHNT, CDR2 YENEEA. This CDR3 has 16 residues. The CDR3 reads CASSRTGLLGTDTQYF.

The J gene is TRBJ1-1, the V gene TRBV30; the TRBD1 assignment by TCRdb is unverifiable without DNA. The CDR3 runs 19 residues. Germline V CDR1 and CDR2: GTSNPN, SVGIG (reference sequence). CDR3 amino acids: CAWSAPPFPGQWMNTEAFF.